This T cell receptor beta chain came from a study of blood T cell repertoires in COVID-19 (dated by TCRdb to 2018 to 2020). Regarding the complete study: Samples covering the acute and convalescent phases of COVID-19 were provided by collaborators in the United States, Italy and Spain. The material from the prospective study consisted of cDNA or gDNA derived from T cells, B-cell-depleted T cells, or PBMCs. The dataset comprised deeply sampled blood TCRbeta repertoires from subjects exposed to, actively infected with, or recovered from COVID-19. The repertoires were released in a freely available public database intended as a resource for research on the immune response to SARS-CoV-2. The samples were drawn from two sources: the first 160 participants of the ongoing ImmuneRACE study, and 950 to 1,500 subjects contributed by 6 global collaborators. The sample metadata nearly always contained a de-identified subject ID, COVID-19 status, age in years and sex. Where HLA class I and class II types were available, the types were taken from metadata supplied by the sample provider, not from assay-based typing.

Summary of the overall study and its limitations: Clinical and demographic metadata were provided uncurated, with the amount varying by source and participant.

The CDR1 and CDR2 encoded by the germline V gene (reference sequence) are LNHDA and SQIVND. From its cysteine to its phenylalanine, the CDR3 spans 16 amino acids. CDR3 DNA only is kept here, 48 bases in frame from base 1. A distance of 16 bases separates the germline ends of V and J, which lose 7 bases and 1 base respectively. TCRbeta CDR3 regions were amplified from genomic DNA by means of the immunoSEQ Assay, a bias-controlled multiplex PCR. The study's own analysis went as follows. The number of nucleated cells in each sample was estimated from the amplification of reference gene primers within the assay. To quantify the absolute abundance of each unique TCRbeta CDR3 rearrangement, sequence reads were collapsed and filtered. For each sample, productive Simpson clonality was calculated as the square root of Simpson's diversity index over productive rearrangements. Imported from immuneACCESS, the table was reduced by TCRdb to in-frame sequences with V and J called. These copies leave out some clones; in studies compared against another copy, an unresolved V gene accounts for under half, and the cause of the remainder is not known. Clone size and the V and J calls come from that table; the DNA yielded D and trimming. This sample holds about 170,000 clones; 70% to 85% were observed only once. The biggest ten clones account for about 1.2% of the sample.

Another Seattle source contributed samples from volunteer blood donors who had recovered from COVID-19. Each collaborating institution followed its own protocols to collect whole blood in K2EDTA tubes. For TCRbeta analysis, collaborators shipped samples as frozen whole blood, isolated PBMCs, or DNA extracted from either of those sample types. Notes on this clone: This clone's antigen is unknown. Per-base quality was not reported, and no clone a single base away is much larger than it.

This clonotype was sampled from a man in his 60s who had recovered from COVID-19. The sample consisted of peripheral blood. In this chain, TRBV19 is recombined with TRBJ1-4; tentative D gene TRBD1, with 6 bases matching. CDR3 loop: CASTGNRAGTNEKLFF. The DNA sequence reads TGTGCCAGTACTGGGAACAGGGCTGGAACTAATGAAAAACTGTTTTTT.